This T cell receptor (beta chain) was found in a study of blood T cell repertoires in COVID-19. The germline V gene encodes CDR1 SGHRS and CDR2 YFSETQ. Trimming pared 3 bases from V and 4 bases from J, leaving 15 bases between. This CDR3 contains 15 residues. Data came from immunoSEQ multiplex PCR; TCRdb stores just in-frame clones and leaves some out. Seen here are approximately 260,000 clones, roughly 84% observed once, and the top ten hold 4%. V usage is TRBV5-1 and J usage is TRBJ2-3; tentatively, D is TRBD2 (6 bases). Sequenced sample: peripheral blood. The source is a woman aged 40 to 55 with active or convalescent COVID-19. The CDR3 loop reads CASSWNSPGADTQYF. The CDR3 DNA reads TGCGCCAGCAGCTGGAACTCCCCGGGGGCAGATACGCAGTATTTT.